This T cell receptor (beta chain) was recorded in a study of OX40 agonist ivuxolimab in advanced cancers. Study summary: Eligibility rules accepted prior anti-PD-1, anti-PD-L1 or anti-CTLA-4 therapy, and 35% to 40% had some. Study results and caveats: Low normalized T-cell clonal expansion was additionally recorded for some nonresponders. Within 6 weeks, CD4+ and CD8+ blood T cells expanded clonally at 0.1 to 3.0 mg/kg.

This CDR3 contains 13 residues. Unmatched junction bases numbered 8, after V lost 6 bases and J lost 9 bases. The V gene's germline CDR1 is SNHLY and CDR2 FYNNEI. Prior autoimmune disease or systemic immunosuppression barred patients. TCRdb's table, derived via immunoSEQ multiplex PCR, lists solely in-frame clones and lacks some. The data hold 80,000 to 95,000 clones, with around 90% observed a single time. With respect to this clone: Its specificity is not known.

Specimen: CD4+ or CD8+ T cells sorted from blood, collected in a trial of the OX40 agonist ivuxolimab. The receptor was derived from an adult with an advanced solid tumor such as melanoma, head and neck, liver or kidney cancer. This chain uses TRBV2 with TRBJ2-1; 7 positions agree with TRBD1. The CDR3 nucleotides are TGTGCCAGCAGACCCACAGGGGATGGTGAGCAGTTCTTC. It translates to CASRPTGDGEQFF. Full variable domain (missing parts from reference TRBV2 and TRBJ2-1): EPEVTQTPSHQVTQMGQEVILRCVPISNHLYFYWYRQILGQKVEFLVSFYNNEISEKSEIFDDQFSVERPDGSNFTLKIRSTKLEDSAMYFCASRPTGDGEQFFGPGTRLTVL.